Presented here are 13 T cell receptor beta chains from one specimen sequenced in a study of blood T cells in healthy people across ages. Alongside a J-beta primer mix, a sample-barcoded 5' primer served in a second PCR lasting roughly 6 to 11 cycles. TCRdb used MiXCR to reprocess the 5' RACE reads, holding one entry per CDR3 protein. The repertoire consists of about 930,000 distinct CDR3 sequences, with just under 30% occurring once and the leading ten covering roughly 10%. Another study also made use of these data, one on T cells of mothers and their children.

The specimen was blood. The receptor source for this set is a woman between 40 and 55 years old in good health.

The V call is TRBV12-3 or TRBV12-4, the J call TRBJ1-5; no firm D call. The CDR3 is 13 amino acids. Trimming removed 3 bases at V and 13 bases at J, with 16 bases between. CDR3 amino acids: CASSFNAAGMQHF. The CDR3 DNA sequence: TGTGCCAGCAGTTTTAACGCCGCCGGGATGCAGCATTTT.

This clonotype has a count of ten or more. This chain links TRBV7-2 with TRBJ1-1; 7 nucleotides match TRBD1. There are 14 residues in the CDR3. From germline, CDR1 is SGHTA and CDR2 FQGNSA. With 5 bases clipped from V and 8 bases from J, the junction kept 11 bases outside the gene matches. For the CDR3, the DNA is TGTGCCAGCAGCCAAACACCGGGACAGATAGAAGCTTTCTTT. This encodes CASSQTPGQIEAFF.

To note about this clonotype: Sequence at one end of the junction differs from germline and may be a read error. The J gene is TRBJ2-7, the V gene TRBV7-2; D is ambiguous. The CDR3 has 13 amino acids. Germline values: CDR1 SGHTA, CDR2 FQGNSA. CDR3 DNA sequence: TGTGCCAGCAACTTAGGGCAGCTCTACGAGCAGTACTTC. Amino acids: CASNLGQLYEQYF. Using reference TRBV7-2 and TRBJ2-7 for the parts outside the CDR3, the full variable domain is GAGVSQSPSNKVTEKGKDVELRCDPISGHTALYWYRQSLGQGLEFLIYFQGNSAPDKSGLPSDRFSAERTGGSVSTLTIQRTQQEDSAVYLCASNLGQLYEQYFGPGTRLTVT.

The V gene is TRBV5-1, the J gene TRBJ2-1, with D perhaps TRBD2 (7 bases). From germline, CDR1 is SGHRS and CDR2 YFSETQ. The ends were cut back, 7 bases at V and 4 bases at J, with 18 bases in the middle. The CDR3 runs 15 residues. The CDR3 DNA reads TGCGCCAGCCGTACAGAGGGGGGGGGTTACAATGAGCAGTTCTTC. Amino acid sequence: CASRTEGGGYNEQFF.

The V and J genes are TRBV29-1 and TRBJ2-3, with 7 nucleotides matching TRBD2. Germline V CDR1 and CDR2: SQVTM, ANQGSEA. The CDR3 contains 14 residues. Trimming cost V 7 bases and J 2 bases; bases outside gene matches: 9. CDR3 loop: CSAPHLAATDTQYF. CDR3 sequence (DNA): TGCAGCGCCCCCCACCTAGCGGCCACAGATACGCAGTATTTT.

On this clonotype: This may stem from a read error, because a much larger clone lies one nucleotide away. This sequence joins TRBV20-1 and TRBJ1-6, with 8 nucleotides matching TRBD1. The CDR3 extends over 16 amino acids. With V trimmed by 0 bases and J by 8 bases, 9 bases remained unmatched. Germline V lookup: CDR1 DFQATT, CDR2 SNEGSKA (reference sequence). CDR3 loop: CSARDKGRGRDSPLHF. The CDR3 DNA is TGCAGTGCTAGAGATAAGGGCAGGGGGCGCGATTCACCCCTCCACTTT.

The chain recombines TRBV29-1 with TRBJ2-1, with 7 nucleotides matching TRBD1. Germline-derived CDR1 and CDR2 are SQVTM and ANQGSEA. V gave up 3 bases and J gave up 2 bases; unmatched junction bases: 7. The CDR3 extends over 15 amino acids. CDR3 nucleotide sequence: TGCAGCGTTGACCGGGGACAGATCACCTACAATGAGCAGTTCTTC. Translating gives CSVDRGQITYNEQFF.

As for this clonotype: A much larger clone differs from this one at a single base, so this may be a read error. This chain connects TRBV20-1 to TRBJ2-1, with D uncertain. V was shortened by 2 bases and J by 10 bases, with 15 bases between the two germline ends. Germline lookup yields CDR1 DFQATT and CDR2 SNEGSKA (reference sequence). The CDR3 runs to 13 residues. DNA for the CDR3: TGCAGTGCTAGATCACGGACCGCCTACGAGCAGTTCTTC. This encodes CSARSRTAYEQFF.

This clonotype was seen more than once but under ten times. The CDR3 loop reads CSVEQQGQPQHF. Written as DNA, the CDR3 is TGCAGCGTTGAACAACAGGGTCAGCCCCAGCATTTT. The V call is TRBV29-1, the J call TRBJ1-5; D possibly corresponds to TRBD1 (6 bases). The V and J ends lost 2 bases and 6 bases respectively, with 8 bases between them. CDR1 and CDR2 (germline): SQVTM, ANQGSEA. The CDR3 runs to 12 residues.

J is TRBJ2-3 and V is TRBV3-1, with TRBD2 matching 10 bases. The V segment lost 8 bases and the J segment 4 bases; nucleotides outside the gene matches: 12. The CDR3 totals 16 residues. Germline loops: CDR1 LGHDT, CDR2 YNNKEL (reference sequence). CDR3 coding DNA: TGTGCCAGCGCGAGTTCTGGGACTAGCGTTGCAGATACGCAGTATTTT. This encodes CASASSGTSVADTQYF.

At least ten counts were recorded for this clonotype. V is TRBV20-1 and J is TRBJ2-3; D remains ambiguous. V was clipped by 1 base and J by 0 bases, with 11 bases between them. The CDR3 contains 15 residues. Germline values: CDR1 DFQATT, CDR2 SNEGSKA (reference sequence). CDR3 protein: CSARGGTTSTDTQYF. In DNA form, the CDR3 reads TGCAGTGCTAGAGGGGGTACTACTAGCACAGATACGCAGTATTTT.

This clonotype was counted between two and nine times. This rearrangement joins TRBV7-6 to TRBJ2-7; 10 positions match TRBD2. The V gene's germline CDR1 is SGHVS and CDR2 FNYEAQ. The CDR3 is 15 residues long. The ends lost 5 bases at V and 3 bases at J; junction bases unmatched: 7. This CDR3 reads CASSPSVAGGYEQYF. Written as DNA, the CDR3 is TGTGCCAGCAGCCCCTCGGTAGCGGGGGGCTACGAGCAGTACTTC.

This clonotype was detected a few times. A read error is possible here, since a much larger clone lies one base away. The rearrangement joins TRBV7-2 to TRBJ1-4, with D maybe TRBD1 (5 bases). The CDR3 spans 14 residues. Germline CDR1 reads SGHTA; CDR2 reads FQGNSA. The CDR3 nucleotides read TGTGCCAGCAGTTGGGACGCCACTAATGAAAAACGGTTTTTT. Translating it yields CASSWDATNEKRFF.